The clone carrying this TCR beta chain was observed many times. What it binds is unknown. A universal primer binding site was introduced by template switching. The final cDNA contained unique molecular identifiers. TCRdb called the 5' RACE reads again in MiXCR, with one record for every CDR3 protein. This sample has hundreds of thousands of distinct CDR3 sequences; around an eighth occur once, and the top ten carry approximately 7.6%. Trimming removed 6 bases from V and 4 bases from J; junction bases left unmatched: 9. Germline values: CDR1 SQVTM, CDR2 ANQGSEA. The CDR3 is made up of 13 amino acids. This sample was included in a study of identical twins. Everyone who donated was a healthy Caucasian. Study results and limitations: The analysis was cross-sectional rather than longitudinal within donors.

These data were also filed under a second study, of yellow fever vaccine responses in identical twins. That source reports: Twins' vaccine T cell response reportedly seemed partly convergent, partly personalized.

The genes are TRBV29-1 and TRBJ2-7; 7 bases line up with TRBD2. Sequenced input: CD8+ T cells sorted from blood. The TCR originated in a woman between 18 and 29 years old in good health. Written as DNA, the CDR3 is TGCAGCGTCCTGGGGGGGGGTACGTACGAGCAGTACTTC. This codes for CSVLGGGTYEQYF.